This T cell receptor (beta chain) was sequenced during a study of OX40 agonist ivuxolimab in advanced cancers. Sequenced by immunoSEQ multiplex PCR; TCRdb stores in-frame clones only, minus some. The table lists fewer than 85,000 clones, roughly nine tenths of them singletons, with less than 2.5% in the top ten. The length of the CDR3 is 14 residues. Germline V gene sequence: CDR1 MDHEN, CDR2 SYDVKM. Trimming removed 4 bases from V and 0 bases from J, with 7 bases in between. This sequence joins TRBV28 and TRBJ1-5; the D gene is possibly TRBD1 (5 bases). The origin of this receptor is an adult with an advanced solid tumor such as melanoma, head and neck, liver or kidney cancer. This specimen was CD4+ or CD8+ T cells sorted from blood, taken in a trial of the OX40 agonist ivuxolimab. The CDR3 coding sequence is TGTGCCAGCAGTTGGGACCATAGCAATCAGCCCCAGCATTTT. It specifies CASSWDHSNQPQHF.